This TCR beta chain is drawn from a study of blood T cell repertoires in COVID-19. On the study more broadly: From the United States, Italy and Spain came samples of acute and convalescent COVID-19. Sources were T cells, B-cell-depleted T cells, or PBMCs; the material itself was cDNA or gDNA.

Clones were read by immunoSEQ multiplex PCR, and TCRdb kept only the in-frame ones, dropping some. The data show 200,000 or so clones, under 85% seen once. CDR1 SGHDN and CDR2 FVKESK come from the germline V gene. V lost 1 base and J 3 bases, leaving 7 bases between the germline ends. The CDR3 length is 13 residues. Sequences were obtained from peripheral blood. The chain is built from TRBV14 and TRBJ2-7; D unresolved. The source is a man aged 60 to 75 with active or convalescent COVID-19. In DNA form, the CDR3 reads TGTGCCAGCAGCCAAGGTCCCCTCTACGAGCAGTACTTC. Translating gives CASSQGPLYEQYF.